This T cell receptor (beta chain) was captured in a study of OX40 agonist ivuxolimab in advanced cancers. Profiled with immunoSEQ multiplex PCR; TCRdb holds only in-frame clones, not every one. The data show 15,000 to 20,000 clones, over 75% seen once. Per the germline V gene, CDR1 is LNHDA and CDR2 is SQIVND (reference sequence). The CDR3 contains 14 residues. V shed 3 bases and J shed 7 bases, with 16 bases lying between them. The receptor was derived from an adult with an advanced solid tumor such as melanoma, head and neck, liver or kidney cancer. Sequenced material: CD4+ or CD8+ T cells sorted from blood, taken in a trial of the OX40 agonist ivuxolimab. The V call is TRBV19, the J call TRBJ2-7, with unresolved D. CDR3 region: CASSILIGKTEQYF. CDR3 coding DNA: TGTGCCAGTAGTATCCTAATAGGCAAAACGGAGCAGTACTTC.